This TCR beta chain was recorded in a study of blood T cells in healthy people across ages. Study findings and constraints: Among long-lived donors, naive CD4+ cells were more numerous and diversity higher than in aged donors. Roughly linear declines in TCR beta diversity per million T cells occurred with age.

This clonotype was seen more than once but under ten times. The antigen remains undetermined. Per germline, CDR1 SGHTA and CDR2 FQGNSA. The CDR3 totals 15 residues. V shed 5 bases and J shed 1 base, with 15 bases lying between them. The use of a sample-barcoded 5' primer and a J-beta primer mix characterized a second PCR of roughly 6 to 11 cycles. TCRdb called the 5' RACE reads again in MiXCR, with one record for every CDR3 protein. The sample carries about 930,000 distinct CDR3 sequences, under 35% recorded once. This same sample was also taken into another study, of T cells of mothers and their children. That source adds: The donor cohort consisted of three healthy Caucasian mothers and their six children.

This clonotype was sampled from a woman in her thirties or forties in good health. The specimen was blood. V and J are TRBV7-2 and TRBJ2-7, with D maybe TRBD1 (7 bases). CDR3 sequence: CASSGRDSGSYEQYF. DNA of the CDR3: TGTGCCAGCAGCGGACGGGACAGCGGGTCCTACGAGCAGTACTTC.